The T cell receptor beta chain described here comes from a study of blood T cell repertoires in COVID-19. About the study: PBMCs, B-cell-depleted T cells, or T cells were the source of the cDNA or gDNA that made up the material.

Germline V lookup: CDR1 MNHNY, CDR2 SVGAGI (reference sequence). The CDR3 consists of 17 residues. The trim removed 5 bases at V and 7 bases at J, leaving 14 bases unmatched. Across roughly 25 US areas, participants ranged in age from about 18 to 100 years. In assigning cohorts, the study relied on participant-reported clinical history. The study counted Cohort 3 donors as recovered given two negative PCRs, clearance, or symptom resolution. Sequenced by immunoSEQ multiplex PCR; TCRdb stores in-frame clones only, minus some. The sample lists 250,000 or so clones; 70% to 90% were seen once. This sequence originates from a woman aged 45-65 years who had recovered from COVID-19. Source material: PBMCs or T cells enriched from blood (not recorded which). The V gene is TRBV6-6, the J gene TRBJ2-2; 9 bases line up with TRBD1. CDR3 DNA: TGTGCCAGCAGTCATCCGGGACAGGGACGGTCGGGCGGGGAGCTGTTTTTT. Translation: CASSHPGQGRSGGELFF.